This T cell receptor beta chain is from a study of technical replicates of blood from a handful of donors. This table comes from immunoSEQ multiplex PCR, and its TCRdb copy is limited to in-frame clones, with some not included. In the table there are more than 80,000 clones, around 95% of which are singletons. The CDR3 totals 14 residues. The ends were cut back, 3 bases at V and 6 bases at J, with 16 bases in the middle. The V gene's germline CDR1 is SGHRS and CDR2 YFSETQ. The source is a human donor in good health. The sequenced sample was T cells isolated from PBMCs. The chain joins TRBV5-1 to TRBJ2-7, with a possible D match to TRBD1 (5 bases). This chain's CDR3 is CASSSYLRAPEQYF. Here the CDR3 DNA reads TGCGCCAGCAGCTCCTACCTCAGGGCCCCCGAGCAGTACTTC.